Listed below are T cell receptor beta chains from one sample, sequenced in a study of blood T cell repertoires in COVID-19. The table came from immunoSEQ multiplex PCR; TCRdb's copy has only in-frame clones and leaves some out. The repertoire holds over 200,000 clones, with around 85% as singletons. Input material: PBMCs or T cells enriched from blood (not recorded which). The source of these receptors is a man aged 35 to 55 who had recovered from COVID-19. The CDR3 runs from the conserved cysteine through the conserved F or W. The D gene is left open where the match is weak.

CASSYRPGQPSGSSYNEQFF TRBV6-2/TRBV6-3 - TRBJ2-1
CASSLMGQGHETQYF TRBV5-1 TRBD1 TRBJ2-5
CAIRSQAGGNTEAFF TRBV10-3 - TRBJ1-1
CASSSPGQSTDTQYF TRBV5-1 TRBD1 TRBJ2-3
CASSLLAGLPKNIQYF TRBV11-2 TRBD2 TRBJ2-4
CASRGTNYAGGDNYGYTF TRBV6-1 TRBD1 TRBJ1-2
CATSRDRLRAGGQQFF TRBV15 TRBD2 TRBJ2-1
CAISERGYTGELFF TRBV10-3 - TRBJ2-2
CASSLSPYSREENPYEQYF TRBV27 TRBD2 TRBJ2-7
CASSVGNTIYF TRBV9 - TRBJ1-3
CASSLDRSNQPQHF TRBV5-5 - TRBJ1-5
CASPKRGPDTQYF TRBV10-1 TRBD2 TRBJ2-3
CASSLSTGLLYEQYF TRBV11-2 - TRBJ2-7
CASSRETRGGNQPQHF TRBV4-2 - TRBJ1-5
CASSTGIRGYEQYF TRBV19 - TRBJ2-7
CASSLGDLAGRNEQFF TRBV27 TRBD2 TRBJ2-1
CASSYPGYNSPLHF TRBV27 - TRBJ1-6
CASSVQGGETQYF TRBV9 - TRBJ2-5
CASSLGDRANSPLHF TRBV28 TRBD1 TRBJ1-6
CASSQEYRGRGGNQPQHF TRBV4-2 TRBD1 TRBJ1-5
CSASHPRAGGQTQYF TRBV20-1 TRBD2 TRBJ2-5
CASSSGGPQHF TRBV12-3/TRBV12-4 - TRBJ1-5
CASSIGGQGLSSGANVLTF TRBV19 TRBD1 TRBJ2-6
CASSFLWDRVTLETQYF TRBV5-1 TRBD1 TRBJ2-5
CASSFLGLAGVEQYF TRBV14 TRBD2 TRBJ2-7
CASSPTRDSEAFF TRBV5-1 TRBD1 TRBJ1-1
CASSPWGTGGVNSPLHF TRBV28 TRBD1 TRBJ1-6
CASSLTREIHNEQFF TRBV7-3 - TRBJ2-1
CASSNRGRSNQPQHF TRBV6-2/TRBV6-3 TRBD1 TRBJ1-5
CASSSSTDTQYF TRBV10-1 - TRBJ2-3
CANETGPLMNTEAFF TRBV2 - TRBJ1-1
CASSQGASGIYEQYF TRBV3-1/TRBV3-2 TRBD2 TRBJ2-7
CASSEQTASTDTQYF TRBV6-1 - TRBJ2-3
CASTGGPYEQYF TRBV2 TRBD1 TRBJ2-7
CASSWTFQETQYF TRBV2 - TRBJ2-5